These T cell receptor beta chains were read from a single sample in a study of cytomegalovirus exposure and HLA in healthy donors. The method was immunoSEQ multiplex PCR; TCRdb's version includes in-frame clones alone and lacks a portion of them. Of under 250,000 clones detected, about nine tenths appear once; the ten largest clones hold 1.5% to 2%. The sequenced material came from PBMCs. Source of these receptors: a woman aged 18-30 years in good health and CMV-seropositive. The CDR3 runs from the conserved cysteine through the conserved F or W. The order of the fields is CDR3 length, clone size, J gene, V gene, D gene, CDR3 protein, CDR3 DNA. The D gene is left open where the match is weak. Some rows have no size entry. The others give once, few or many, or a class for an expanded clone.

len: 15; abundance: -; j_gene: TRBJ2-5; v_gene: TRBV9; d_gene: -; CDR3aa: CASSPGPSVEETQYF; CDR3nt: TGTGCCAGCAGCCCAGGCCCTAGCGTAGAAGAGACCCAGTACTTC
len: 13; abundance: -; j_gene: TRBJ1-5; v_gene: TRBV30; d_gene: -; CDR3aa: CAWSVREDQPQHF; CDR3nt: TGTGCCTGGAGTGTACGGGAAGATCAGCCCCAGCATTTT
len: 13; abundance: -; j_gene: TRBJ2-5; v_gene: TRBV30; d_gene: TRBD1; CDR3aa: CAWSRGLFETQYF; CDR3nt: TGTGCCTGGAGCAGGGGGCTTTTTGAGACCCAGTACTTC
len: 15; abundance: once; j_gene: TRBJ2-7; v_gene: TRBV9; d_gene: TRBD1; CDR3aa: CASSFRDRARGEQYF; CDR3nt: TGTGCCAGCAGCTTCCGGGACAGGGCTCGGGGGGAGCAGTACTTC
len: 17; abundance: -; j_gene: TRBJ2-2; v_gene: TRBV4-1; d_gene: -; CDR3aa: CASSHPKAPGRTGELFF; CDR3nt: TGCGCCAGCAGCCACCCTAAGGCCCCCGGGAGAACCGGGGAGCTGTTTTTT
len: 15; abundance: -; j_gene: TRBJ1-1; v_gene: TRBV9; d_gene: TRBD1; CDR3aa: CASSVGGRGDTEAFF; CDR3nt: TGTGCCAGCAGCGTAGGGGGCAGGGGGGACACTGAAGCTTTCTTT
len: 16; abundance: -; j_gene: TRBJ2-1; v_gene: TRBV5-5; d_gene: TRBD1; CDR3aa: CASSISGGQGINEQFF; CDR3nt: TGTGCCAGCAGCATAAGTGGGGGACAGGGAATCAATGAGCAGTTCTTC
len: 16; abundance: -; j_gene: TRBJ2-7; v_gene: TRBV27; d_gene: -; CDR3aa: CASSFFGPVYSYEQYF; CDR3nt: TGTGCCAGCAGTTTCTTCGGTCCGGTATACTCCTACGAGCAGTACTTC
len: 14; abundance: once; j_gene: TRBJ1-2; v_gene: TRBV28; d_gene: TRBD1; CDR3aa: CASRTGGAGYGYTF; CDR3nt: TGTGCCAGCAGAACAGGGGGCGCAGGGTATGGCTACACCTTC
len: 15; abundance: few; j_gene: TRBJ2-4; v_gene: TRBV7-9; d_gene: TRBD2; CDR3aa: CASSLVASGRNIQYF; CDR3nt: TGTGCCAGCAGCTTAGTGGCTAGCGGTAGAAACATTCAGTACTTC
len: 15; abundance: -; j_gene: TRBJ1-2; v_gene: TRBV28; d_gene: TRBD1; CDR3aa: CASRTERRQGLGYTF; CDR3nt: TGTGCCAGCAGAACGGAAAGACGACAGGGACTGGGCTACACCTTC
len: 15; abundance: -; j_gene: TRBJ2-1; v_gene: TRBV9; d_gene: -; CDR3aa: CASSEGGRPSNEQFF; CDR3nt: TGTGCCAGCAGCGAGGGGGGGCGACCCTCCAATGAGCAGTTCTTC
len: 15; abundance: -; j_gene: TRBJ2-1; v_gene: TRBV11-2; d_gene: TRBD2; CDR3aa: CASSSGTSYWSEQFF; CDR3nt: TGTGCCAGCAGTTCCGGGACTAGCTACTGGTCTGAGCAGTTCTTC
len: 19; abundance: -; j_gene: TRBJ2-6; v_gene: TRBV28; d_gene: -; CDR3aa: CASSLVVSTGIGGANVLTF; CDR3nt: TGTGCCAGCAGTTTGGTAGTTTCAACAGGGATTGGTGGGGCCAACGTCCTGACTTTC
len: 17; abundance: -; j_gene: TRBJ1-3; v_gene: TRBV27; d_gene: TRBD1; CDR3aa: CASSLGTGGISGNTIYF; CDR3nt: TGTGCCAGCAGTCTCGGGACAGGAGGAATCTCTGGAAACACCATATATTTT
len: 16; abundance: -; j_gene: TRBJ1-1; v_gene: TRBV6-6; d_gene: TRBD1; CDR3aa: CASRDRPPDRAGEAFF; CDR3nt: TGTGCCAGCAGGGACAGGCCCCCGGACAGGGCTGGTGAAGCTTTCTTT
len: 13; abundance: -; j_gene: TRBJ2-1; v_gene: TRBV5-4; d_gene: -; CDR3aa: CASSLTVGDEQFF; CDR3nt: TGTGCCAGCAGCTTGACTGTAGGGGATGAGCAGTTCTTC
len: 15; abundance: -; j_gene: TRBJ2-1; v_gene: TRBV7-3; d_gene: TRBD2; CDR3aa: CASSFLGGSSDEQFF; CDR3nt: TGTGCCAGCAGCTTTTTGGGCGGGAGTTCGGATGAGCAGTTCTTC
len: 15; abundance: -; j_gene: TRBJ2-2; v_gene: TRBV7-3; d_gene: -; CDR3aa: CASSRWQVDTGELFF; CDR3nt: TGTGCCAGCAGCAGGTGGCAGGTGGACACCGGGGAGCTGTTTTTT
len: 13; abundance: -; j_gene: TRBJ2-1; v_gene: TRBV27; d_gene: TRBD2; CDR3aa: CASRRTSGNEQFF; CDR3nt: TGTGCCAGCCGACGGACTAGCGGCAATGAGCAGTTCTTC
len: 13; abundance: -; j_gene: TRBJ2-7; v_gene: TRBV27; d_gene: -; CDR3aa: CASSSGQGQEQYF; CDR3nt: TGTGCCAGCAGCTCAGGGCAGGGGCAGGAGCAGTACTTC
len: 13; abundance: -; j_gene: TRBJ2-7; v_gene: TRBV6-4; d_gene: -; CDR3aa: CASSDEASGEQYF; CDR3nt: TGTGCCAGCAGTGACGAGGCGTCGGGAGAGCAGTACTTC
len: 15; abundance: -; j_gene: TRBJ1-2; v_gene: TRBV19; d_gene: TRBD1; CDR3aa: CASSMVTGTGSGYTF; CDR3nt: TGTGCCAGTAGTATGGTTACCGGGACAGGGAGCGGCTACACCTTC
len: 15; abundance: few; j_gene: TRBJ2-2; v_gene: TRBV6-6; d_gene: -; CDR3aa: CASSYSGGETGELFF; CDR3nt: TGTGCCAGCAGCTACTCCGGAGGGGAAACCGGGGAGCTGTTTTTT
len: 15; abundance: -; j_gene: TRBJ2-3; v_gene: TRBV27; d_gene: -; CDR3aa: CASNLTSYSTDTQYF; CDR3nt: TGTGCCAGCAATTTAACATCTTATAGCACAGATACGCAGTATTTT
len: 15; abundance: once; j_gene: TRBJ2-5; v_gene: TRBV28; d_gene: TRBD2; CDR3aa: CASSLGTSGRETQYF; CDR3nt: TGTGCCAGCAGCCTCGGGACTAGCGGGAGAGAGACCCAGTACTTC
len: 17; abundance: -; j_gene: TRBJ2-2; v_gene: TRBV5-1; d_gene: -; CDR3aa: CASSLVGARKNNGELFF; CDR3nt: TGCGCCAGCAGCTTGGTAGGGGCTAGAAAGAACAACGGGGAGCTGTTTTTT
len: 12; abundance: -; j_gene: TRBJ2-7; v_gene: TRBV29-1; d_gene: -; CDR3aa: CSVEARRHEQYF; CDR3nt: TGCAGCGTTGAAGCTAGACGCCACGAGCAGTACTTC
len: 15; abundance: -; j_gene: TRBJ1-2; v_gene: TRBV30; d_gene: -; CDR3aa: CAWRAQFGGFYGYTF; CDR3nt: TGTGCCTGGAGGGCCCAGTTTGGAGGTTTCTATGGCTACACCTTC
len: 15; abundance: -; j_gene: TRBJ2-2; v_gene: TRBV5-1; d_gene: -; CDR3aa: CASTLLPMNTGELFF; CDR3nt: TGCGCCAGCACCTTACTGCCTATGAACACCGGGGAGCTGTTTTTT
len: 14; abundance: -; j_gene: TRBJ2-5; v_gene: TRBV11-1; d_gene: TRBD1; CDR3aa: CASSSRGPAETQYF; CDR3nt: TGTGCCAGCAGCTCCAGGGGGCCAGCAGAGACCCAGTACTTC
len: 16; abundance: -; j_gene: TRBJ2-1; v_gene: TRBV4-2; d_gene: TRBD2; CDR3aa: CASSPHGTSFSNEQFF; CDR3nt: TGTGCCAGCAGCCCCCACGGGACTAGCTTCTCCAATGAGCAGTTCTTC
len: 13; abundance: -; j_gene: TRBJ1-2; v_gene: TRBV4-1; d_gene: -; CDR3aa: CASSQETPYGYTF; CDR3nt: TGCGCCAGCAGCCAAGAGACTCCTTATGGCTACACCTTC
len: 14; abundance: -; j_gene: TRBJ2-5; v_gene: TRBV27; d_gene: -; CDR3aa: CASSLLGGTETQYF; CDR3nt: TGTGCCAGCAGTTTATTGGGGGGAACTGAGACCCAGTACTTC
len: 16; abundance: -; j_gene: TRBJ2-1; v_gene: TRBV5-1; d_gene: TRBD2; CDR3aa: CASSSSRLAGPNEQFF; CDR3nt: TGCGCCAGCAGCTCAAGTCGCCTAGCGGGACCCAATGAGCAGTTCTTC
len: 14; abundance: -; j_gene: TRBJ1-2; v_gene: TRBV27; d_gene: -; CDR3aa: CASSSNRVGDGYTF; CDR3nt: TGTGCCAGCAGTTCAAACAGGGTCGGGGATGGCTACACCTTC
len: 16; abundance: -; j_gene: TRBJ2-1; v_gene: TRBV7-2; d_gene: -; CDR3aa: CASSFDRNRQNNEQFF; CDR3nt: TGTGCCAGCAGTTTCGACCGGAATAGACAGAACAATGAGCAGTTCTTC
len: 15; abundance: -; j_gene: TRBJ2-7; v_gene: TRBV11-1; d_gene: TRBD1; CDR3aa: CASSFGGTGIYEQYF; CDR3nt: TGTGCCAGCAGCTTCGGAGGGACAGGGATATACGAGCAGTACTTC
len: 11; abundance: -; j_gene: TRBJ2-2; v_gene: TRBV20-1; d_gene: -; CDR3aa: CSARFGGELFF; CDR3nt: TGCAGTGCTAGATTCGGCGGGGAGCTGTTTTTT
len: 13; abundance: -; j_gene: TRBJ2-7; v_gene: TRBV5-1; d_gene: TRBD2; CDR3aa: CASSLDKLAGDCF; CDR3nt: TGCGCCAGCAGCTTGGATAAGCTAGCGGGAGACTGCTTC
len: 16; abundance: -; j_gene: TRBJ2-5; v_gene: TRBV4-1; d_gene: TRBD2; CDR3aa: CASSPTRASGEETQYF; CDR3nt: TGCGCCAGCAGCCCAACTCGGGCTAGCGGGGAAGAGACCCAGTACTTC
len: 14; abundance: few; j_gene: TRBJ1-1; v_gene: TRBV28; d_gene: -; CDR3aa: CASSSGATDTEAFF; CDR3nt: TGTGCCAGCAGCTCAGGGGCCACTGACACTGAAGCTTTCTTT
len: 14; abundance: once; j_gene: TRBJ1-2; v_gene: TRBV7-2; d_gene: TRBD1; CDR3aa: CASSVRQGGYGYTF; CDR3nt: TGTGCCAGCAGCGTTAGACAGGGAGGCTATGGCTACACCTTC
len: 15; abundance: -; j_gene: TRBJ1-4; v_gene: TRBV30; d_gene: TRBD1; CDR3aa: CAWSVRVQGGAKLFF; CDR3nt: TGTGCCTGGAGTGTACGGGTACAGGGGGGTGCAAAACTGTTTTTT
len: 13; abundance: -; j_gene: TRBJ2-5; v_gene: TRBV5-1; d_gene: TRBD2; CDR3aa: CASNLAPSGTQYF; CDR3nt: TGCGCCAGCAACCTAGCCCCTAGCGGGACCCAGTACTTC
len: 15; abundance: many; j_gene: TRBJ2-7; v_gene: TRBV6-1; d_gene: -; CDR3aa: CASSEGKVLAREQYF; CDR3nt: TGTGCCAGCAGTGAGGGTAAAGTCCTAGCAAGAGAGCAGTACTTC
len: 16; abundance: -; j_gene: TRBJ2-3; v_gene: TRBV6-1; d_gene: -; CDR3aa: CASSEALAIRTDTQYF; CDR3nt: TGTGCCAGCAGTGAAGCCTTAGCGATCCGCACAGATACGCAGTATTTT
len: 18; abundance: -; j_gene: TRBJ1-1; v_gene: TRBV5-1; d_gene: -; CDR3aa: CASSLGPSQGHMNTEAFF; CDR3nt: TGCGCCAGCAGCTTGGGCCCCAGCCAGGGGCACATGAACACTGAAGCTTTCTTT
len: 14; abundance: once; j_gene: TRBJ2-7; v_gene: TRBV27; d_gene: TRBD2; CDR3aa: CASSLAGGTYEQYF; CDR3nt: TGTGCCAGCAGTTTAGCGGGAGGTACTTACGAGCAGTACTTC
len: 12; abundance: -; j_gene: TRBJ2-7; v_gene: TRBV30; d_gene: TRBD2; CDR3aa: CAWGLAEGEQYF; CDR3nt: TGTGCCTGGGGGCTAGCGGAGGGCGAGCAGTACTTC
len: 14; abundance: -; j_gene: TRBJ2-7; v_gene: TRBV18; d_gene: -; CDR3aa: CASSPPGHFYEQYF; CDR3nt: TGTGCCAGCTCACCTCCGGGACACTTCTACGAGCAGTACTTC
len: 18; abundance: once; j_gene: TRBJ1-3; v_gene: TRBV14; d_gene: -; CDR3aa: CASSQGAGAAMSGNTIYF; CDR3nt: TGTGCCAGCAGCCAAGGGGCAGGGGCCGCGATGAGTGGAAACACCATATATTTT
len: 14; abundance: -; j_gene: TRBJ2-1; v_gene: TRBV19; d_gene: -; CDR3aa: CASSIRRDGIEQFF; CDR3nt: TGTGCCAGTAGTATCAGGCGGGATGGTATTGAGCAGTTCTTC
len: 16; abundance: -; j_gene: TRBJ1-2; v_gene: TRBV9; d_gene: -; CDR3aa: CASSAPRTDSNYGYTF; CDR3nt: TGTGCCAGCAGCGCCCCCCGGACGGACTCTAACTATGGCTACACCTTC
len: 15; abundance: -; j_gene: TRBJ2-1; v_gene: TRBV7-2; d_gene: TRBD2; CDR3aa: CASSWTSGVIAEQFF; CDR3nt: TGTGCCAGCAGCTGGACTAGCGGAGTGATTGCTGAGCAGTTCTTC
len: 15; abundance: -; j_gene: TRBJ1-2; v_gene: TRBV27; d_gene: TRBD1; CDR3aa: CASRAWTGPNYGYTF; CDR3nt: TGTGCCAGCAGAGCCTGGACAGGCCCTAACTATGGCTACACCTTC
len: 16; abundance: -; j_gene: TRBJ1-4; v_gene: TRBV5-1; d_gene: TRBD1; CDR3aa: CASSLGWTGSNEKLFF; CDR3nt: TGCGCCAGCAGCTTGGGGTGGACAGGTTCTAATGAAAAACTGTTTTTT
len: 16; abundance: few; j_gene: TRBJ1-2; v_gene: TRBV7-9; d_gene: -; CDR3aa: CASSLFIGVEGDGYTF; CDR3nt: TGTGCCAGCAGCTTATTTATTGGGGTCGAAGGGGATGGCTACACCTTC
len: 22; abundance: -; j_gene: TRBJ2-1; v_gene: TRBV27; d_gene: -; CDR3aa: CASSSLEGGRAILALVYNEQFF; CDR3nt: TGTGCCAGCAGTTCCCTAGAGGGGGGGAGGGCCATATTGGCCCTGGTCTACAATGAGCAGTTCTTC